The sequence of this T cell receptor beta chain was determined in a study of blood T cell repertoires in COVID-19. Germline V lookup: CDR1 MNHNY, CDR2 SVGAGI (reference sequence). Between the trimmed V and J ends, which lost 2 bases and 2 bases, there was a span of 12 bases. The CDR3 is 15 amino acids. TCRdb's copy holds only in-frame clones and misses some; the assay was immunoSEQ multiplex PCR. In the table there are roughly 250,000 clones, less than 90% of which are singletons. The age range of participants was roughly 18 to 90 years, with residence in some 25 US areas. The receptor was isolated from a woman aged 45-65 years who had recovered from COVID-19. This chain links TRBV6-6 with TRBJ1-2; D perhaps matches TRBD1 (6 bases). Material for sequencing was PBMCs or T cells enriched from blood (not recorded which). CDR3 sequence: CASSYKGEWNYGYTF. For the CDR3, the DNA is TGTGCCAGCAGTTACAAGGGGGAGTGGAACTATGGCTACACCTTC.